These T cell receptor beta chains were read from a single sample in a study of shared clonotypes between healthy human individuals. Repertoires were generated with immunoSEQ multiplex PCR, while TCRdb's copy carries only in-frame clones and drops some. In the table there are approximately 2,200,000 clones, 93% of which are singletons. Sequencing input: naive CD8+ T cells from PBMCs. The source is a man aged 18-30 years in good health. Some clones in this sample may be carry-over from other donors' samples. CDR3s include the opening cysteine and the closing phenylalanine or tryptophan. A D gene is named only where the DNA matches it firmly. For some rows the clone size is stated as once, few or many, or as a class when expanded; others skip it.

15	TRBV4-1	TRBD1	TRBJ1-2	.	CASSQETGAHHGYTF	TGCGCCAGCAGCCAAGAGACAGGGGCGCATCATGGCTACACCTTC
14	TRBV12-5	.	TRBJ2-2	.	CASGTQGYPGELFF	TGTGCTAGTGGTACCCAGGGGTATCCCGGGGAGCTGTTTTTT
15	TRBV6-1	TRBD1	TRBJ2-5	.	CASSEAGGTGETQYF	TGTGCCAGCAGTGAAGCGGGTGGGACAGGAGAGACCCAGTACTTC
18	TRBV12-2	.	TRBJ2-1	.	CASRLQPLAGGRHNEQFF	TGTGCAAGTCGCTTACAACCCCTAGCGGGAGGCCGTCACAATGAGCAGTTCTTC
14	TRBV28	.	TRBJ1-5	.	CASSWGNSNQPQHF	TGTGCCAGCAGCTGGGGTAATAGCAATCAGCCCCAGCATTTT
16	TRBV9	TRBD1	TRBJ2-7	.	CASSVAGTGGFVEQYF	TGTGCCAGCAGCGTAGCCGGGACAGGGGGTTTCGTCGAGCAGTACTTC
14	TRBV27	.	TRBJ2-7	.	CASSFSQAAYEQYF	TGTGCCAGCAGTTTTAGTCAGGCAGCCTACGAGCAGTACTTC
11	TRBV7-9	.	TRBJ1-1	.	CASSWGSEAFF	TGTGCCAGCAGCTGGGGTTCTGAAGCTTTCTTT
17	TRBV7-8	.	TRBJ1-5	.	CASSQIGGTGGNQPQHF	TGTGCCAGCAGCCAAATTGGGGGGACGGGTGGCAATCAGCCCCAGCATTTT
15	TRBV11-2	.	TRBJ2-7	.	CASSPPGSIGDEQYF	TGTGCCAGCAGCCCGCCCGGGAGTATAGGCGACGAGCAGTACTTC
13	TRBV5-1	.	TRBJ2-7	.	CASSLDGLYEQYF	TGCGCCAGCAGCTTGGATGGCCTCTACGAGCAGTACTTC
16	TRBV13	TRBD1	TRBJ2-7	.	CASSLEGTGGPYEQYF	TGTGCCAGCAGCTTAGAAGGGACAGGGGGACCCTACGAGCAGTACTTC
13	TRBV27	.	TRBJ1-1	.	CASSLSRGSEAFF	TGTGCCAGCAGTTTATCGAGGGGATCTGAAGCTTTCTTT
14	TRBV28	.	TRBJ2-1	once	CASSLGGGMHEQFF	TGTGCCAGCAGTTTAGGGGGGGGCATGCATGAGCAGTTCTTC
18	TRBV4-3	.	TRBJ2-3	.	CASSQELSFSTPTDTQYF	TGCGCCAGCAGCCAAGAGTTAAGTTTCAGCACCCCCACAGATACGCAGTATTTT
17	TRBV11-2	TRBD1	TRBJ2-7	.	CASSLGTGGFSSYEQYF	TGTGCCAGCAGCTTAGGGACAGGGGGTTTCAGCTCCTACGAGCAGTACTTC
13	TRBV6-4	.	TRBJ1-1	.	CASSEGTRTEAFF	TGTGCCAGCAGTGAAGGGACAAGAACTGAAGCTTTCTTT
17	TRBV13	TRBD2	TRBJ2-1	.	CASSLGRGTSSYNEQFF	TGTGCCAGCAGCTTAGGCCGGGGGACTAGCTCCTACAATGAGCAGTTCTTC
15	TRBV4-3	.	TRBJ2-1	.	CASSQVGSDYNEQFF	TGCGCCAGCAGCCAAGTAGGGTCGGATTACAATGAGCAGTTCTTC
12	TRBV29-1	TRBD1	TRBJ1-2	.	CTSDRVSYGYTF	TGCACCTCCGACAGGGTTAGCTATGGCTACACCTTC
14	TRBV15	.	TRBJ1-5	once	CATSSGQGSQPQHF	TGTGCCACCAGCAGTGGGCAGGGCTCCCAGCCCCAGCATTTT
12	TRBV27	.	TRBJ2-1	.	CASSFPHNEQFF	TGTGCCAGCAGTTTCCCACACAATGAGCAGTTCTTC
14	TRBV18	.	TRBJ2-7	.	CASSPQGKRYEQYF	TGTGCCAGCTCACCGCAGGGGAAGCGGTACGAGCAGTACTTC
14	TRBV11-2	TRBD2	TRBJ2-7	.	CASTHGGSINEQYF	TGTGCCAGCACCCATGGCGGGAGCATCAACGAGCAGTACTTC
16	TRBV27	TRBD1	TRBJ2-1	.	CASSLRGTGIYNEQFF	TGTGCCAGCAGTTTAAGAGGGACAGGGATATACAATGAGCAGTTCTTC
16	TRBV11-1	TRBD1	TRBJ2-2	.	CASSFPGTGLTGELFF	TGTGCCAGCAGCTTCCCCGGGACAGGGCTCACCGGGGAGCTGTTTTTT
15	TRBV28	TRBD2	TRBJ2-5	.	CASSWTSGRGETQYF	TGTGCCAGCAGTTGGACTAGCGGGAGAGGAGAGACCCAGTACTTC
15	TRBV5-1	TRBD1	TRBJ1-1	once	CASSIGQGASTEAFF	TGCGCCAGCAGCATAGGACAGGGGGCTAGCACTGAAGCTTTCTTT
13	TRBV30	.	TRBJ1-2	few	CAWRDRPVYGYTF	TGTGCCTGGAGGGACAGACCCGTCTATGGCTACACCTTC
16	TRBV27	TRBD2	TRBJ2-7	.	CASSLVGGGGSYEQYF	TGTGCCAGCAGTTTAGTGGGCGGGGGGGGCTCCTACGAGCAGTACTTC
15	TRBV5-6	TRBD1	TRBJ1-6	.	CASSLGQGRNSPLHF	TGTGCCAGCAGTTTGGGACAGGGAAGGAATTCACCCCTCCACTTT
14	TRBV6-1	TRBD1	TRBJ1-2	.	CASRNRDRNYGYTF	TGTGCCAGCAGAAACCGGGACAGAAACTATGGCTACACCTTC
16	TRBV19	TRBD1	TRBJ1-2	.	CASSRSRDRGNYGYTF	TGTGCCAGTAGTAGATCCCGGGACAGGGGTAACTATGGCTACACCTTC